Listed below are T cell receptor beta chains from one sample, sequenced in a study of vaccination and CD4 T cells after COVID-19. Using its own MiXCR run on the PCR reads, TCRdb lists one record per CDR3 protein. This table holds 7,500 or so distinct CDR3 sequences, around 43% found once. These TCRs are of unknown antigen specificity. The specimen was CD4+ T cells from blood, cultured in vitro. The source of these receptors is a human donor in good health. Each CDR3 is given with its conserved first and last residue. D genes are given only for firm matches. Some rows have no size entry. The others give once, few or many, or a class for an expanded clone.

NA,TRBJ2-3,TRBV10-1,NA,CASSDSTDTQYF,TGCGCCAGCAGTGATAGCACAGATACGCAGTATTTT
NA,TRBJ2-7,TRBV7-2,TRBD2,CASSLAVSGDSFYEQYF,TGTGCCAGCAGCTTAGCAGTGAGCGGGGATTCCTTCTACGAGCAGTACTTC
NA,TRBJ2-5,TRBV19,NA,CASSLANQETQYF,TGTGCCAGTAGTCTCGCCAACCAAGAGACCCAGTACTTC
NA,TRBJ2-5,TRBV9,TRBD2,CASSVGDSGGETQYF,TGTGCCAGCAGCGTAGGAGATAGCGGGGGAGAGACCCAGTACTTC
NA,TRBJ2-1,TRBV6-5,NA,CASSYSRGSSYNEQFF,TGTGCCAGCAGTTACTCGAGGGGTAGCTCCTACAATGAGCAGTTCTTC
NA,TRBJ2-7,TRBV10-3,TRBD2,CAISDNALAATYEQYF,TGTGCCATCAGTGATAATGCACTAGCGGCAACCTACGAGCAGTACTTC
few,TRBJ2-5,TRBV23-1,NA,CASRGPAGIQETQYF,TGCGCCAGCAGGGGTCCGGCAGGCATCCAAGAGACCCAGTACTTC
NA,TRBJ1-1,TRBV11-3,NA,CASSPDSYTEAFF,TGTGCCAGCAGCCCCGACAGTTACACTGAAGCTTTCTTT
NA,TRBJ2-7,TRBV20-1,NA,CSVLQSYEQYF,TGCAGCGTTCTCCAGTCCTACGAGCAGTACTTC
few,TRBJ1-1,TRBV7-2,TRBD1,CASSLAMGQGIPNTEAFF,TGTGCCAGCAGCTTAGCAATGGGACAGGGAATCCCGAACACTGAAGCTTTCTTT
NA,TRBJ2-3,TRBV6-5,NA,CASSYLPGHASSTDTQYF,TGTGCCAGCAGTTACTTGCCGGGACACGCTTCTAGCACAGATACGCAGTATTTT
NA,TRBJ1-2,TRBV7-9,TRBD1,CASSLGRPTGDYGYTF,TGTGCCAGCAGCTTAGGGAGACCGACAGGGGACTATGGCTACACCTTC
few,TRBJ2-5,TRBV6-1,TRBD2,CASRPRLAGSQETQYF,TGTGCCAGCAGACCCCGACTAGCGGGTTCTCAAGAGACCCAGTACTTC
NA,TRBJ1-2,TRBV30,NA,CAWTGQLYGYTF,TGTGCCTGGACCGGACAGCTTTATGGCTACACCTTC
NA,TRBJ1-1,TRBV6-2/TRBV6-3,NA,CASSYAGWRTEAFF,TGTGCCAGCAGTTATGCGGGCTGGAGGACTGAAGCTTTCTTT
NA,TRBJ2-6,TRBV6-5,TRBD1,CASSYAAPLRGGAGANVLTF,TGTGCCAGCAGTTACGCCGCCCCGTTGAGAGGGGGCGCTGGGGCCAACGTCCTGACTTTC
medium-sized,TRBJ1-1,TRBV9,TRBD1,CASSVGGTGNTEAFF,TGTGCCAGCAGCGTAGGGGGGACAGGGAACACTGAAGCTTTCTTT
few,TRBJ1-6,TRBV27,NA,CASSQDTLGNSPLHF,TGTGCCAGCAGTCAGGACACGCTCGGGAATTCACCCCTCCACTTT
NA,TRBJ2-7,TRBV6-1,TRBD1,CASSKLTGAAGSYEQYF,TGTGCCAGCAGTAAGCTTACAGGGGCGGCGGGTTCCTACGAGCAGTACTTC
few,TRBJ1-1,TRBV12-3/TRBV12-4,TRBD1,CASSVGAGGNTEAFF,TGTGCCAGCAGTGTAGGGGCAGGGGGAAACACTGAAGCTTTCTTT
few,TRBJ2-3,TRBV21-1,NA,CASRAGQGQRPRFSTDTQYF,TGTGCCAGCAGAGCTGGGCAGGGCCAGCGGCCCCGATTTAGCACAGATACGCAGTATTTT
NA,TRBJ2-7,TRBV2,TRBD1,CASRQSRGQVGDYEQYF,TGTGCCAGTCGCCAGAGCCGGGGACAGGTGGGGGACTACGAGCAGTACTTC
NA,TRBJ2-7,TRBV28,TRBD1,CASTALGQDRDFASYF,TGTGCCAGCACCGCCTTAGGACAAGACAGGGATTTTGCCTCATACTTC
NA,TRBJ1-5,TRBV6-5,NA,CASSYPGQLNSNQPQHF,TGTGCCAGCAGTTACCCCGGACAGCTCAATAGCAATCAGCCCCAGCATTTT
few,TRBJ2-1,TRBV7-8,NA,CASSSYRLGSYNEQFF,TGTGCCAGCAGCTCCTATCGCCTGGGCTCCTACAATGAGCAGTTCTTC